This T cell receptor (beta chain) was retrieved from a study of cytomegalovirus exposure and HLA in healthy donors. V was trimmed by 6 bases and J by 7 bases, leaving 18 bases between them. This CDR3 spans 14 amino acids. The germline CDR1 and CDR2 sequences are PRHDT and FYEKMQ (reference sequence). PCR involved 60 Vbeta and 13 Jbeta primers. Clones were read by immunoSEQ multiplex PCR, and TCRdb kept only the in-frame ones, dropping some. This table has hundreds of thousands of clones, just under 70% appearing once. Points on this clone: The antigen remains unidentified.

General study points: In a later analysis, HLA-associated beta chains showed higher expansion and lower generation probabilities than comparable chains.

Sequences were obtained from PBMCs. The gene calls are TRBV13 and TRBJ2-5, with a tentative D call TRBD2 (6 bases). This receptor was taken from a man aged 35-49 years in good health and CMV-seropositive. CDR3 amino acids: CASRLTRESGTQYF. CDR3 nucleotides: TGTGCCAGCAGACTGACCCGGGAGTCGGGGACCCAGTACTTC.